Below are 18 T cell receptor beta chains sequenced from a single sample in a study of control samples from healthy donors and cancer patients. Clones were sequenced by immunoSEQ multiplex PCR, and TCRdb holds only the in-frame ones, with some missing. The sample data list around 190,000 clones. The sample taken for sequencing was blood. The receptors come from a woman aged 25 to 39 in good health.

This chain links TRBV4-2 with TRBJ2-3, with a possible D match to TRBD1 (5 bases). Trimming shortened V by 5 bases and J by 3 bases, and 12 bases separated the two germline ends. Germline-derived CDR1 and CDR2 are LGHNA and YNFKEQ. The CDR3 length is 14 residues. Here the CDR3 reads CASSGFGATDTQYF. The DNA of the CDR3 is TGTGCCAGCAGCGGCTTTGGGGCAACAGATACGCAGTATTTT.

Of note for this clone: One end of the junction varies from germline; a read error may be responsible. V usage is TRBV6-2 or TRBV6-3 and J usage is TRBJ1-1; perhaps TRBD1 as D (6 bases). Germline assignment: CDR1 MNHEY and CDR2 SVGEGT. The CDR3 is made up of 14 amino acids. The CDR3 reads CANSYWKGVAEAFF. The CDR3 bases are TGTGCCAACAGTTACTGGAAGGGGGTGGCTGAAGCTTTCTTT.

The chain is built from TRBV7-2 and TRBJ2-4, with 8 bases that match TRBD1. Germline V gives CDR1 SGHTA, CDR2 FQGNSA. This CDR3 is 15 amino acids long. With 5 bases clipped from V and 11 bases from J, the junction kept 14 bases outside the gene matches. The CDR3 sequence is CASSAGQGASSLQYF. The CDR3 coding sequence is TGTGCCAGCAGCGCCGGACAGGGCGCTTCGTCCCTTCAGTACTTC.

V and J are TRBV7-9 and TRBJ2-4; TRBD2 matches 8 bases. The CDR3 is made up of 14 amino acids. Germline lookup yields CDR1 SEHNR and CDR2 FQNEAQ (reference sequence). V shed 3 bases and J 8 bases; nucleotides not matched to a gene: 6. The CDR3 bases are TGTGCCAGCAGCTTCGGGGGGGCTTTGGACATTCAGTACTTC. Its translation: CASSFGGALDIQYF.

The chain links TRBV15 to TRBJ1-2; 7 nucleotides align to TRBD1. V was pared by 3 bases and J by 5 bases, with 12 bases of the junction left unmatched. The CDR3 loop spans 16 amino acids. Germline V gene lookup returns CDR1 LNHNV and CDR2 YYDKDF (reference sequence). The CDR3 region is CATSSDRDRLSYGYTF. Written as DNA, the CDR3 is TGTGCCACCAGCAGTGACCGGGACAGACTATCTTATGGCTACACCTTC. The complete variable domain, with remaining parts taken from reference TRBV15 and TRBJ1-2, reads DAMVIQNPRYQVTQFGKPVTLSCSQTLNHNVMYWYQQKSSQAPKLLFHYYDKDFNNEADTPDNFQSRRPNTSFCFLDIRSPGLGDTAMYLCATSSDRDRLSYGYTFGSGTRLTVV.

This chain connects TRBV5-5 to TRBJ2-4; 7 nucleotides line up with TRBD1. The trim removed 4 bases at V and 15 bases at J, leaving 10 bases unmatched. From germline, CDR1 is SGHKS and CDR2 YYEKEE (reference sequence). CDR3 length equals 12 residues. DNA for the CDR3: TGTGCCAGCAGCCTAGGGACAGAATGGAGGTACTTC. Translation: CASSLGTEWRYF.

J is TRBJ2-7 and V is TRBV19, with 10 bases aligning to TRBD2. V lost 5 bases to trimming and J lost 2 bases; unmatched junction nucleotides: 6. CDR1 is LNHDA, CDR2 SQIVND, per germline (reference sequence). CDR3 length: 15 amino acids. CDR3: CASSGSLAGAYEQYF. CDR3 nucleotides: TGTGCCAGTAGTGGATCGCTAGCGGGGGCCTACGAGCAGTACTTC. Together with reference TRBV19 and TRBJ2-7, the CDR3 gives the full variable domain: DGGITQSPKYLFRKEGQNVTLSCEQNLNHDAMYWYRQDPGQGLRLIYYSQIVNDFQKGDIAEGYSVSREKKESFPLTVTSAQKNPTAFYLCASSGSLAGAYEQYFGPGTRLTVT.

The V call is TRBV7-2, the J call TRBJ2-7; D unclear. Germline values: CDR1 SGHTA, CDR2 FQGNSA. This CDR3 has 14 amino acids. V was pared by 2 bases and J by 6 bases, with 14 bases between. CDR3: CASSLNYRPSEQYF. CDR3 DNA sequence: TGTGCCAGCAGCTTAAACTACCGACCCTCCGAGCAGTACTTC.

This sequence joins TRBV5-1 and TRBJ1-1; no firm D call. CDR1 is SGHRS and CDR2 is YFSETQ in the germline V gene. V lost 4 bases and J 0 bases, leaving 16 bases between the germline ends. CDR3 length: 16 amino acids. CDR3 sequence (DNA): TGCGCCAGCAGCCTCCCCGACGGACCACTGAACACTGAAGCTTTCTTT. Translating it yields CASSLPDGPLNTEAFF.

In nucleotides, the CDR3 is TGTGCCAGCAAAGCGGGGGTCTCCTACGAGCAGTACTTC. This gives the protein CASKAGVSYEQYF. The chain links TRBV2 to TRBJ2-7; 8 positions match TRBD2. The CDR3 consists of 13 residues. V was pared by 7 bases and J by 0 bases, with 2 bases of the junction left unmatched. The germline gives CDR1 SNHLY, CDR2 FYNNEI.

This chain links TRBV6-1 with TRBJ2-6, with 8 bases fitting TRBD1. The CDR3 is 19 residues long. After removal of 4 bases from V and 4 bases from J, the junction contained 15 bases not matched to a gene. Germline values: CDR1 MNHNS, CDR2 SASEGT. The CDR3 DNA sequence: TGTGCCAGCAGTGGGGTTGCAGGGGGCGTTCGGCCGGGGGCCAACGTCCTGACTTTC. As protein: CASSGVAGGVRPGANVLTF.

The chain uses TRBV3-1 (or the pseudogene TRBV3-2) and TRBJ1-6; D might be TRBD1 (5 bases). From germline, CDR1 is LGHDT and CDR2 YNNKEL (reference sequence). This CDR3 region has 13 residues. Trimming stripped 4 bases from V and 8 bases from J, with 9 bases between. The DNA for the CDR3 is TGTGCCAGCAGCCCCGGGACCGATTCACCCCTCCACTTT. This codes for CASSPGTDSPLHF.

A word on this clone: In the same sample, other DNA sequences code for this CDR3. CDR3 protein: CASSQSRGSSYNSPLHF. In DNA, the CDR3 is TGTGCCAGCAGCCAATCGAGGGGGAGCTCCTATAATTCACCCCTCCACTTT. This chain uses TRBV16 with TRBJ1-6, with D perhaps matching TRBD1 (6 bases). Germline CDR1 is KGHSY and CDR2 is FQNENV. V shed 0 bases and J shed 0 bases, with 9 bases lying between them. The CDR3 has 17 residues.

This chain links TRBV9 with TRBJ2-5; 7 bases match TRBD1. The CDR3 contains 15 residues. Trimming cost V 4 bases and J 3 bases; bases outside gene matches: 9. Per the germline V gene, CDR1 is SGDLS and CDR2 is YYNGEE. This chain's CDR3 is CASSPGWDSKETQYF. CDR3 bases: TGTGCCAGCAGCCCCGGGTGGGACAGTAAAGAGACCCAGTACTTC.

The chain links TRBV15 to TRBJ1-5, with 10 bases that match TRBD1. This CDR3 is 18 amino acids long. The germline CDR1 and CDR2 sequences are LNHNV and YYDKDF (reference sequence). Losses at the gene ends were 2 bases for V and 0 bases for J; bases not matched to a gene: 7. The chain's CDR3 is CATSRPGQGSYSNQPQHF. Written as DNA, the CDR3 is TGTGCCACCAGCAGACCGGGACAGGGGTCTTATAGCAATCAGCCCCAGCATTTT.

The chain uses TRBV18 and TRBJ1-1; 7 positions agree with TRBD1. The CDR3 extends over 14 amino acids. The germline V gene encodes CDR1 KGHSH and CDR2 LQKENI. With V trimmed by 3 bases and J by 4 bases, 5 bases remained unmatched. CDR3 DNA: TGTGCCAGCTCACCGCTCACAGGGGTCACTGAAGCTTTCTTT. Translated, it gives CASSPLTGVTEAFF.

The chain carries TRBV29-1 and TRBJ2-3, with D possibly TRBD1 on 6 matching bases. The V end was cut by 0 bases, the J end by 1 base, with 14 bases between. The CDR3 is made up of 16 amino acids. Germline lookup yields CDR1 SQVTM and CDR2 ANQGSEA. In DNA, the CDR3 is TGCAGCGTTGAAGATGGGTTTTCAGGGGGCACAGATACGCAGTATTTT. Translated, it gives CSVEDGFSGGTDTQYF.

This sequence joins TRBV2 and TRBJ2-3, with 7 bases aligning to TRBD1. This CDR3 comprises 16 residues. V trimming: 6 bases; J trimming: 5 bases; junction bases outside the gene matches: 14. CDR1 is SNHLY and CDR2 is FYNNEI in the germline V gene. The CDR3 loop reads CASRHTGVLLVDTQYF. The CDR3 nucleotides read TGTGCCAGCAGACACACAGGGGTACTTCTGGTAGATACGCAGTATTTT. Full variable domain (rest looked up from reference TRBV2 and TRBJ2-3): EPEVTQTPSHQVTQMGQEVILRCVPISNHLYFYWYRQILGQKVEFLVSFYNNEISEKSEIFDDQFSVERPDGSNFTLKIRSTKLEDSAMYFCASRHTGVLLVDTQYFGPGTRLTVL.